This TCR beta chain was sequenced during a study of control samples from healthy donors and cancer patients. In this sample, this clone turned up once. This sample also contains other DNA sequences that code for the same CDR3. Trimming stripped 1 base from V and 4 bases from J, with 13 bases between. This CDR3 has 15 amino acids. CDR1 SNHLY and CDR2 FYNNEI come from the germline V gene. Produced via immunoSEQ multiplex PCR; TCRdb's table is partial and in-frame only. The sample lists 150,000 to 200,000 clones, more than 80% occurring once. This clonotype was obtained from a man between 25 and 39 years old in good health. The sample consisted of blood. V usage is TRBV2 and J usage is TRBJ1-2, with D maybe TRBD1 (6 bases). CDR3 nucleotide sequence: TGTGCCAGCAGTGAAGGGGGGGGGCCAATCTATGGCTACACCTTC. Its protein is CASSEGGGPIYGYTF.